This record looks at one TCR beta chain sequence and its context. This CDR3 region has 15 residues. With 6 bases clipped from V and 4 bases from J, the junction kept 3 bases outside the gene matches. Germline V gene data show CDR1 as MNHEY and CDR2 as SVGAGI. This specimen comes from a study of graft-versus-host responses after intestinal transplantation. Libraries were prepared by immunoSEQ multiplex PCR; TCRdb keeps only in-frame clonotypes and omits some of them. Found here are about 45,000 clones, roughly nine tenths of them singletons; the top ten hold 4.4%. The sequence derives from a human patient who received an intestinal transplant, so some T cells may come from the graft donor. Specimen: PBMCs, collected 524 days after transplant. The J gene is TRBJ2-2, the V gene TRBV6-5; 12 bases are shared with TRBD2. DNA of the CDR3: TGTGCCAGCAGCCCGACTAGCGGGGGCACCGGGGAGCTGTTTTTT. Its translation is CASSPTSGGTGELFF.